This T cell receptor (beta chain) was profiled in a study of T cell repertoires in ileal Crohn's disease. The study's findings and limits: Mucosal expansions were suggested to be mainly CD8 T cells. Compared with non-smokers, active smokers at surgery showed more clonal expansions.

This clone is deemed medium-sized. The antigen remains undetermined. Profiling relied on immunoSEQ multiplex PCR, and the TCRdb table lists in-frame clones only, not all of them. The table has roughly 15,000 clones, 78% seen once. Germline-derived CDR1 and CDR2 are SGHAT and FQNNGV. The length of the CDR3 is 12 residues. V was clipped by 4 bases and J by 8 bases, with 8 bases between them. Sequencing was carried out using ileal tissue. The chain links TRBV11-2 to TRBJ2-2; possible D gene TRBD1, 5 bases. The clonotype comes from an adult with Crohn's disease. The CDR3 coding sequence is TGTGCCAGCAGCTCCAGGGTTGGGGAGCTGTTTTTT. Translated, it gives CASSSRVGELFF.